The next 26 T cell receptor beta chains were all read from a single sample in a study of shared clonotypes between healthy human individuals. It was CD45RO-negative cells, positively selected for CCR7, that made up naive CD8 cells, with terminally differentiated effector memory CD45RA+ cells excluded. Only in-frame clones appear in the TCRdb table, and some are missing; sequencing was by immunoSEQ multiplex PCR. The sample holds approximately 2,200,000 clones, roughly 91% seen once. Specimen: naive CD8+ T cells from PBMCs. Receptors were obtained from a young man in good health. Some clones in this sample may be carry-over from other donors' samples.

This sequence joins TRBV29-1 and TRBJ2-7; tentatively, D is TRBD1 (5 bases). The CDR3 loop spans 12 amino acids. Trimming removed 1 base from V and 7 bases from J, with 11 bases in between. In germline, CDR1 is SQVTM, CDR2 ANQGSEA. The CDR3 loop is CSVEVGHGEQYF. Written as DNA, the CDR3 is TGCAGCGTTGAAGTGGGGCACGGGGAGCAGTACTTC.

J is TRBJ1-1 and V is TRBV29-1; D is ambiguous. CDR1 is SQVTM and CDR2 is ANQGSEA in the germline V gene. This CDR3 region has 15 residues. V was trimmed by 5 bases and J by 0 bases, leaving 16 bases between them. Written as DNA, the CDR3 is TGCAGCGTTACACCGGGCAGGTCCATGAACACTGAAGCTTTCTTT. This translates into CSVTPGRSMNTEAFF. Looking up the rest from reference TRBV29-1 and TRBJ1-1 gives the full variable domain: SAVISQKPSRDICQRGTSLTIQCQVDSQVTMMFWYRQQPGQSLTLIATANQGSEATYESGFVIDKFPISRPNLTFSTLTVSNMSPEDSSIYLCSVTPGRSMNTEAFFGQGTRLTVV.

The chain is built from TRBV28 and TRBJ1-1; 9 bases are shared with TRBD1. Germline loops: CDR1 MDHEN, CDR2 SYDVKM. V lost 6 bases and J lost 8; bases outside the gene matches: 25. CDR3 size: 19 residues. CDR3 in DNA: TGTGCCAGCAGCCCCTCTTTCTACGCCCAGGGACAGGGTCGACCCGAAGCTTTCTTT. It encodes CASSPSFYAQGQGRPEAFF.

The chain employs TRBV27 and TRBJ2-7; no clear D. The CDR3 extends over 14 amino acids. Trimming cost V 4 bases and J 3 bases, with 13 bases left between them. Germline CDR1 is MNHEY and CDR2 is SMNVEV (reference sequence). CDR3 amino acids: CASSSPLWGYEQYF. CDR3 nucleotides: TGTGCCAGCAGTTCACCCCTTTGGGGCTACGAGCAGTACTTC.

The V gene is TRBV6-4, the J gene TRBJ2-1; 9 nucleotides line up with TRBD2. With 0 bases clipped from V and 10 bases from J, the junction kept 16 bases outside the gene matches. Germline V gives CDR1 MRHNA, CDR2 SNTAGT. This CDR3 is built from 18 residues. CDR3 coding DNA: TGTGCCAGCAGTGACTCGATGATTGGCGGGAGGGCCTATTACGAGCAGTTCTTC. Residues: CASSDSMIGGRAYYEQFF.

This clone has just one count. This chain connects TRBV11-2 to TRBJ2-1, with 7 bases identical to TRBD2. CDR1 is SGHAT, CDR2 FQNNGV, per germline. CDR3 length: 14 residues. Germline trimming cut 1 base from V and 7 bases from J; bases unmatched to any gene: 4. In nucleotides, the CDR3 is TGTGCCAGCAGCTTAGTAGGTAGCGGGAATGAGCAGTTCTTC. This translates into CASSLVGSGNEQFF.

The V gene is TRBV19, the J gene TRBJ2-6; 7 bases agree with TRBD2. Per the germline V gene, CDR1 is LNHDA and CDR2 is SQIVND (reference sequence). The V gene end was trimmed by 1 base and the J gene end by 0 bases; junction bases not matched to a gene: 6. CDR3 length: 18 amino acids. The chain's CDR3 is CASSIGLAENSGANVLTF. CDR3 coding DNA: TGTGCCAGTAGTATAGGACTAGCCGAAAACTCTGGGGCCAACGTCCTGACTTTC.

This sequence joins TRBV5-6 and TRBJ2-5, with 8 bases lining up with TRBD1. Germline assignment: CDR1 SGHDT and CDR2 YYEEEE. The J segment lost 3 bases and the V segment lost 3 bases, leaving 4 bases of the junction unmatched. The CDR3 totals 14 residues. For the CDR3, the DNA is TGTGCCAGCAGCTATGGGGGACAGGAAGAGACCCAGTACTTC. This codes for CASSYGGQEETQYF.

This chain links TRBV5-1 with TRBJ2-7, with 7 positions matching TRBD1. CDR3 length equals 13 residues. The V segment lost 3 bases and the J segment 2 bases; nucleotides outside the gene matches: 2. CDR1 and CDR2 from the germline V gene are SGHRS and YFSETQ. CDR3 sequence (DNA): TGCGCCAGCAGCTGGGGACAGCCCTACGAGCAGTACTTC. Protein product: CASSWGQPYEQYF.

CDR3 amino acids: CASSHTNAGELFF. The CDR3 DNA reads TGTGCCAGCAGCCATACTAACGCCGGGGAGCTGTTTTTT. The J gene is TRBJ2-2, the V gene TRBV4-2, with no clear D. V shed 3 bases and J shed 6 bases, with 8 bases lying between them. CDR3 size: 13 residues. The germline V gene has CDR1 LGHNA and CDR2 YNFKEQ.

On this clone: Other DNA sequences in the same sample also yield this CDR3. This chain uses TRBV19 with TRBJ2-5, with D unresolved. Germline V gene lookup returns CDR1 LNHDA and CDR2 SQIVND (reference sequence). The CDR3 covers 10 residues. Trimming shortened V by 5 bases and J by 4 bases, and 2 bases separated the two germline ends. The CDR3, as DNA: TGTGCCAGTAGTGGAGAGACCCAGTACTTC. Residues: CASSGETQYF.

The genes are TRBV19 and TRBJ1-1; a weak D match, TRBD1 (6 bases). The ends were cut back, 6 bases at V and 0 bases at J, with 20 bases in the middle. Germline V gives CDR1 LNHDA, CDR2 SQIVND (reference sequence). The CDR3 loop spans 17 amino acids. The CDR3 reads CASSPAEGQQMNTEAFF. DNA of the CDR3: TGTGCCAGTAGCCCGGCGGAAGGACAGCAGATGAACACTGAAGCTTTCTTT.

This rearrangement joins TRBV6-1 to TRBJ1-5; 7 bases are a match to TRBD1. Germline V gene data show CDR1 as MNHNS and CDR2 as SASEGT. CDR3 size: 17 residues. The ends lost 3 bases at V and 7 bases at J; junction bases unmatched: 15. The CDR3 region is CASSDFLRGQDGQPQHF. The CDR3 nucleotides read TGTGCCAGCAGTGATTTTCTCAGAGGACAGGACGGGCAGCCCCAGCATTTT.

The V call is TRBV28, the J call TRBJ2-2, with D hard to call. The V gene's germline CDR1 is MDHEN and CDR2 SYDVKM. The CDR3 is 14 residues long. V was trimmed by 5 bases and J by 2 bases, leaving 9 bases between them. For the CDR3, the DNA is TGTGCCAGCAGTAAGGGCCATAACACCGGGGAGCTGTTTTTT. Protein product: CASSKGHNTGELFF.

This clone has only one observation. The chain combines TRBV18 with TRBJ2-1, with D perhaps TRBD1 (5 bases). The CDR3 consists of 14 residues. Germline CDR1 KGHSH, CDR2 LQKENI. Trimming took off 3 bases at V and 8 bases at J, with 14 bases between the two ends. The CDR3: CASSPVPGLDEQFF. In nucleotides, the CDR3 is TGTGCCAGCTCACCGGTGCCAGGGTTGGATGAGCAGTTCTTC.

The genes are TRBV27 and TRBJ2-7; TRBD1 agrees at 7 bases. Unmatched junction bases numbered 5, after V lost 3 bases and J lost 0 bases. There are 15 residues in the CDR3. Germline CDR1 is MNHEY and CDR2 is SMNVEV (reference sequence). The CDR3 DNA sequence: TGTGCCAGCAGTTTGACAGGGCTTCCCTCCTACGAGCAGTACTTC. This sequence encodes CASSLTGLPSYEQYF.

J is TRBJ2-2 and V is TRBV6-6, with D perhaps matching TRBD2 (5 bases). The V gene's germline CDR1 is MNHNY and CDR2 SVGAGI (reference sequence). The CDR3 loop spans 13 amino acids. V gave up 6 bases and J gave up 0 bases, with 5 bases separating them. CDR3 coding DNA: TGTGCCAGCAGCGGGACGAACACCGGGGAGCTGTTTTTT. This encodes CASSGTNTGELFF.

This CDR3 is CASSPMASGRYNEQFF. In nucleotides, the CDR3 is TGTGCCAGCAGCCCTATGGCTAGCGGGAGGTACAATGAGCAGTTCTTC. The J gene is TRBJ2-1, the V gene TRBV7-9; 11 nucleotides match TRBD2. Germline values: CDR1 SEHNR, CDR2 FQNEAQ (reference sequence). This CDR3 region has 16 residues. The V segment lost 5 bases and the J segment 4 bases; nucleotides outside the gene matches: 7.

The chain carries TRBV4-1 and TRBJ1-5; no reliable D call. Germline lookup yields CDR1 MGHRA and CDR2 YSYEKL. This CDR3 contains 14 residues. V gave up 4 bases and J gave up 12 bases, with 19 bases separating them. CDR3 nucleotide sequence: TGCGCCAGCAGCCGCCCTGGAGGGTCAGGAGGCCAGCATTTT. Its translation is CASSRPGGSGGQHF.

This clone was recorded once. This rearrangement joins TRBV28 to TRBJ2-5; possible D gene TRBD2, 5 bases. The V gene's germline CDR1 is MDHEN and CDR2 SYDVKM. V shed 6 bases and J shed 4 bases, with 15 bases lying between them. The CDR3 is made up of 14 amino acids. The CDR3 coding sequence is TGTGCCAGCAGCCCCCCGGGGATGGGAGAGACCCAGTACTTC. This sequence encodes CASSPPGMGETQYF.

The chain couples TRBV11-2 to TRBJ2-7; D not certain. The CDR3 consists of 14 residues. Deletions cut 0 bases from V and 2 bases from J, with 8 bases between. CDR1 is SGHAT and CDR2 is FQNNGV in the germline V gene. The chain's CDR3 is CASSLDRMTYEQYF. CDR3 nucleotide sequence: TGTGCCAGCAGCTTAGACCGTATGACCTACGAGCAGTACTTC.

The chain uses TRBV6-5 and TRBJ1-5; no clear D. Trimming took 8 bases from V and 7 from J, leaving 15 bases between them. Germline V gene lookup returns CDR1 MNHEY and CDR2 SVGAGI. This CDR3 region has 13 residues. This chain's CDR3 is CASGPNFNQPQHF. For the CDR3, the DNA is TGTGCCAGCGGTCCCAACTTTAACCAGCCCCAGCATTTT.

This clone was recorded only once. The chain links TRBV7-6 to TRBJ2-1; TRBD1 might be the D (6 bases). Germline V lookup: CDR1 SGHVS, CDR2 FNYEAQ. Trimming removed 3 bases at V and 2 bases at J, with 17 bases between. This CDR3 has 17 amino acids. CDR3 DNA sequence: TGTGCCAGCAGCTTCAAGACCGGGACACCCACCTACAATGAGCAGTTCTTC. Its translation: CASSFKTGTPTYNEQFF.

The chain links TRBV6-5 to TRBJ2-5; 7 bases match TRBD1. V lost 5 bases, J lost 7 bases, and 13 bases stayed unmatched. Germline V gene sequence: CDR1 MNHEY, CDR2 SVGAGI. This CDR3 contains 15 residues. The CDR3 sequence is CASSPEASPGGTQYF. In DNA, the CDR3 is TGTGCCAGCAGTCCTGAAGCTTCCCCAGGGGGGACCCAGTACTTC.

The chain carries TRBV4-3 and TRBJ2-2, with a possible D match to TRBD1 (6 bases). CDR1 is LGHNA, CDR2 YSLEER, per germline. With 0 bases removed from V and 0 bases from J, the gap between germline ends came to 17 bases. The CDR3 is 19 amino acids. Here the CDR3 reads CASSQDRVGATANTGELFF. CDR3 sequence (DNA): TGCGCCAGCAGCCAAGATCGGGTGGGGGCAACTGCGAACACCGGGGAGCTGTTTTTT.

The CDR3 region is CATSSERGDSYEQYF. DNA for the CDR3: TGTGCCACCAGCTCCGAGCGGGGGGACTCCTACGAGCAGTACTTC. This chain uses TRBV15 with TRBJ2-7; TRBD2 matches at 9 bases. The CDR3 spans 15 residues. Germline V CDR1 and CDR2: LNHNV, YYDKDF (reference sequence). With 5 bases clipped from V and 0 bases from J, the junction kept 5 bases outside the gene matches.